One sample yielded the 20 T cell receptor beta chains listed below, sequenced in a study of molecular identifiers for immune sequencing clone quantification. Via MiXCR, TCRdb re-called the PCR reads, giving one row per CDR3 protein. The repertoire includes 50,000 or so distinct CDR3 sequences, approximately 25% of them detected once, and 1.9% sits in the top ten. The sequenced sample consisted of naive CD8+ T cells from blood, with Jurkat cell RNA spiked in. Noted subset: FACS-sorted CD8+CD4-CCR7+CD45RA+ naive T cells. The receptors come from a human donor in good health. Some libraries in this study had Jurkat cell RNA spiked in.

This clonotype was recorded only once. A read error may explain this, as a much larger clone is one base away. The chain links TRBV5-4 to TRBJ1-1, with D possibly matching TRBD1 (5 bases). CDR3 size: 13 residues. The germline CDR1 and CDR2 sequences are SGHNT and YYREEE (reference sequence). The CDR3: CVSRIQENTEAFF. Here the CDR3 DNA reads TGTGTCAGCAGGATACAGGAGAACACTGAAGCTTTCTTT.

Turning to this clonotype: A much larger clone lies a single base off, so this may be a read error. V usage is TRBV20-1 and J usage is TRBJ2-7; TRBD1 matches at 7 bases. The CDR3 is 14 residues long. V dropped 2 bases and J dropped 8; count of bases not matched to a gene: 12. The germline V gene encodes CDR1 DFQATT and CDR2 SNEGSKA (reference sequence). CDR3 nucleotides: TGCAGTGCTAGAAATACTCATGACAGGGCCCAGCAGTACTTC. This codes for CSARNTHDRAQQYF.

In its sample, this clonotype was seen many times. The chain has TRBV12-3 or TRBV12-4 and TRBJ1-1; D is possibly TRBD1 (5 bases). V lost 8 bases, J lost 4 bases, and 11 bases lay in between. The CDR3 is made up of 12 amino acids. DNA of the CDR3: TGTGCCAGCGGCAAGACAGTCACTGAAGCTTTCTTT. Translation: CASGKTVTEAFF.

This clonotype is classed as medium-sized. The chain uses TRBV7-9 and TRBJ2-3; D unclear. CDR3 size: 13 residues. The germline CDR1 and CDR2 sequences are SEHNR and FQNEAQ (reference sequence). Trimming took off 2 bases at V and 4 bases at J, with 7 bases between the two ends. The CDR3 nucleotides read TGTGCCAGCAGCTTATCCGAGTCAGATACGCAGTATTTT. It specifies CASSLSESDTQYF. The complete variable domain, with remaining parts taken from reference TRBV7-9 and TRBJ2-3, reads DTGVSQNPRHKITKRGQNVTFRCDPISEHNRLYWYRQTLGQGPEFLTYFQNEAQLEKSRLLSDRFSAERPKGSFSTLEIQRTEQGDSAMYLCASSLSESDTQYFGPGTRLTVL.

This clonotype appeared many times. V is TRBV14 and J is TRBJ2-1; D remains unclear. V lost 3 bases and J 6 bases, leaving 6 bases between the germline ends. CDR1 is SGHDN, CDR2 FVKESK, per germline. CDR3 length equals 12 residues. In nucleotides, the CDR3 is TGTGCCAGCAGCCAGGGATTCAATGAGCAGTTCTTC. Protein sequence: CASSQGFNEQFF.

The rearrangement uses TRBV11-2 and TRBJ2-3; TRBD2 matches 8 bases. The V and J ends lost 9 bases and 6 bases, in that order; junction bases with no gene match: 14. Germline CDR1 reads SGHAT; CDR2 reads FQNNGV. CDR3 length equals 15 residues. CDR3 sequence: CARSPGRGGLDTQYF. CDR3 DNA: TGTGCCAGAAGCCCAGGCCGGGGGGGCCTGGATACGCAGTATTTT.

Turning to this clonotype: Given a much more abundant clone one base away, this may be a read error. This rearrangement joins TRBV7-9 to TRBJ2-3; the match to TRBD2 covers 15 bases. Germline lookup yields CDR1 SEHNR and CDR2 FQNEAQ (reference sequence). There are 15 residues in the CDR3. The trim removed 5 bases at V and 11 bases at J, leaving 8 bases unmatched. The chain's CDR3 is CASSPRTSGGAVQYF. The CDR3 DNA follows: TGTGCCAGCAGCCCTAGGACTAGCGGGGGGGCGGTGCAGTATTTT.

Ten or more counts support this clonotype. The chain employs TRBV9 and TRBJ2-3; TRBD2 matches at 7 bases. The germline CDR1 and CDR2 sequences are SGDLS and YYNGEE. The CDR3 length is 16 residues. The J segment lost 0 bases and the V segment lost 1 base, leaving 5 bases of the junction unmatched. In DNA, the CDR3 is TGTGCCAGCAGCGTATGGGCGGGAGAAAGCACAGATACGCAGTATTTT. Protein product: CASSVWAGESTDTQYF.

This clonotype was seen ten or more times. The J gene is TRBJ2-3, the V gene TRBV13, with a weak D call TRBD2 (5 bases). Trimming shortened V by 8 bases and J by 0 bases, and 18 bases separated the two germline ends. In germline, CDR1 is PRHDT, CDR2 FYEKMQ (reference sequence). The CDR3 contains 16 residues. CDR3 in amino acids: CASALEVRRSTDTQYF. For the CDR3, the DNA is TGTGCCAGCGCCTTGGAGGTGAGAAGAAGCACAGATACGCAGTATTTT.

This clonotype has ten or more counts. The chain uses TRBV20-1 and TRBJ2-7; weak D call: TRBD1 (5 bases). Germline V gene lookup returns CDR1 DFQATT and CDR2 SNEGSKA (reference sequence). The CDR3 consists of 13 residues. V dropped 0 bases and J dropped 3 bases, with 9 bases sitting between them. The CDR3 region is CSARDPGIYEQYF. CDR3 in DNA: TGCAGTGCTAGAGATCCAGGGATCTACGAGCAGTACTTC.

A word on this clonotype: It may be a read error: a sequence one base away is much more abundant. The chain couples TRBV24-1 to TRBJ2-1; D ambiguous. This CDR3 has 12 amino acids. Germline V gene lookup returns CDR1 KGHDR and CDR2 SFDVKD. The CDR3 DNA sequence: TGTGCCGCCAGTGATTTTATGGGTGAGCAGTTCTTC. It encodes CAASDFMGEQFF.

This clonotype occurred many times. This chain uses TRBV7-9 with TRBJ1-5, with D possibly TRBD1 on 5 matching bases. V was pared by 7 bases and J by 13 bases, with 20 bases between. The CDR3 contains 13 residues. Germline CDR1 reads SEHNR; CDR2 reads FQNEAQ (reference sequence). The CDR3 spells CASTPEGTANQHF. The CDR3 nucleotides read TGTGCCAGCACACCCGAAGGGACGGCTAATCAGCATTTT.

This clonotype was detected only a few times. The genes are TRBV4-1 and TRBJ2-5; 7 positions agree with TRBD1. V dropped 4 bases and J dropped 2; count of bases not matched to a gene: 4. This CDR3 is 14 amino acids long. Germline V gives CDR1 MGHRA, CDR2 YSYEKL. CDR3 nucleotides: TGCGCCAGCAGCCTCGGGACAGCACAAGAGACCCAGTACTTC. Its protein is CASSLGTAQETQYF.

This rearrangement joins TRBV7-9 to TRBJ2-4; D is ambiguous. Germline V gene lookup returns CDR1 SEHNR and CDR2 FQNEAQ (reference sequence). CDR3 size: 16 residues. Trimming took 5 bases from V and 0 from J, leaving 14 bases between them. The CDR3 sequence: CASSPTDPLAKNIQYF. CDR3 in DNA: TGTGCCAGCAGCCCGACGGACCCCCTAGCCAAAAACATTCAGTACTTC.

This clonotype was seen repeatedly, ten times or more. The gene calls are TRBV7-9 and TRBJ2-5; possible D gene TRBD1, 6 bases. Germline CDR1 SEHNR, CDR2 FQNEAQ (reference sequence). The CDR3 covers 14 residues. V was shortened by 7 bases and J by 0 bases, with 12 bases between the two germline ends. The CDR3 DNA reads TGTGCCAGCACACCACCAGGGGACCAAGAGACCCAGTACTTC. Protein: CASTPPGDQETQYF.

This clonotype was counted many times. The V call is TRBV27, the J call TRBJ2-2; weak D call: TRBD2 (6 bases). The CDR3 contains 17 residues. V dropped 4 bases and J dropped 3 bases, with 18 bases sitting between them. CDR1 and CDR2 (germline): MNHEY, SMNVEV (reference sequence). This CDR3 reads CASSSHTPEGHTGELFF. The CDR3 DNA sequence: TGTGCCAGCAGTTCCCACACCCCGGAGGGTCACACCGGGGAGCTGTTTTTT.

This clonotype has at least ten counts. CDR3 nucleotides: TGTGCCAGCAGTGAAGACGCCTTCTCTGGAAACACCATATATTTT. Amino acid sequence: CASSEDAFSGNTIYF. V gene TRBV2 combines with J gene TRBJ1-3; D gene unclear. The CDR3 length is 15 residues. The germline V gene has CDR1 SNHLY and CDR2 FYNNEI. Between the trimmed V and J ends, which lost 1 base and 0 bases, there was a span of 7 bases.

This clonotype was recorded many times. The chain links TRBV29-1 to TRBJ2-7, with 8 positions matching TRBD1. CDR1 and CDR2 from the germline V gene are SQVTM and ANQGSEA. This CDR3 comprises 14 residues. The V segment lost 7 bases and the J segment 2 bases; nucleotides outside the gene matches: 10. DNA of the CDR3: TGCAGCGCCAGCCTGAGACAGGGGCCCTACGAGCAGTACTTC. This sequence encodes CSASLRQGPYEQYF.

This clonotype appeared many times. The rearrangement links TRBV6-2 or TRBV6-3 to TRBJ1-1; unclear D gene. CDR1 is MNHEY and CDR2 is SVGEGT in the germline V gene. V lost 6 bases, J lost 3 bases, and 11 bases lay in between. The CDR3 covers 13 residues. The CDR3 nucleotides read TGTGCCAGCAGCCCCGGACGGTACACTGAAGCTTTCTTT. Translating it yields CASSPGRYTEAFF.

This clonotype was seen a few times. The chain uses TRBV18 and TRBJ1-2, with D possibly being TRBD1 (6 bases). V dropped 3 bases and J dropped 1 base, with 15 bases sitting between them. The V gene's germline CDR1 is KGHSH and CDR2 LQKENI. This CDR3 region has 16 residues. The CDR3 sequence: CASSPPGHQVNYGYTF. In nucleotides, the CDR3 is TGTGCCAGCTCACCGCCGGGACATCAGGTTAACTATGGCTACACCTTC. The full variable domain, in which reference TRBV18 and TRBJ1-2 provide the parts outside the CDR3, is NAGVMQNPRHLVRRRGQEARLRCSPMKGHSHVYWYRQLPEEGLKFMVYLQKENIIDESGMPKERFSAEFPKEGPSILRIQQVVRGDSAAYFCASSPPGHQVNYGYTFGSGTRLTVV.